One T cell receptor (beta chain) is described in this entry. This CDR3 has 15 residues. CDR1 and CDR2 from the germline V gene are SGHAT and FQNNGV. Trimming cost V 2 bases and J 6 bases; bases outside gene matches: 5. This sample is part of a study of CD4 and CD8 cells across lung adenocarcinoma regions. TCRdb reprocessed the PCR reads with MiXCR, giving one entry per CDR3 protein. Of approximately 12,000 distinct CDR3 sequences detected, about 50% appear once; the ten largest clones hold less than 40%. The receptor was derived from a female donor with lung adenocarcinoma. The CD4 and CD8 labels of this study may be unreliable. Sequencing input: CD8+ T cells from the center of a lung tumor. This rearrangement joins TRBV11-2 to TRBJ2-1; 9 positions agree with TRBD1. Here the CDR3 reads CASSLFTTGGNEQFF. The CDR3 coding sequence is TGTGCCAGCAGCTTATTCACGACAGGGGGCAATGAGCAGTTCTTC.